This T cell receptor (beta chain) was identified in a study of shared clonotypes between healthy human individuals. The naive CD8 population came from CD45RO-negative cells selected for CCR7, without terminally differentiated effector memory CD45RA+ cells. Looked up from germline, CDR1 is SGHAT and CDR2 is FQNNGV. Trimming left V 5 bases short and J 8 bases short, with 12 bases between. CDR3 length: 12 amino acids. In the authors' methods: In the immunoSEQ data, sequences were junction-only and lacked quality scores, so filtering differed. Clones were sequenced by immunoSEQ multiplex PCR, and TCRdb holds only the in-frame ones, with some missing. V, J and clone size reflect that table, while D and trimming were determined from the DNA. The sample has roughly 2.1 million clones; 85% to 95% are singletons.

The chain uses TRBV11-2 and TRBJ1-2; D remains unclear. Sequencing used naive CD8+ T cells from PBMCs. The receptor was derived from a man aged 18 to 30 in good health. Some clones in this sample may be carry-over from other donors' samples. CDR3 in DNA: TGTGCCAGCAGCCCCGGGGTACTCGGCTACACCTTC. It encodes CASSPGVLGYTF.